A single sample gave rise to the 19 T cell receptor beta chains below, sequenced in a study of STAT5B mutations in CD4+ large granular lymphocyte leukemia. Sequenced by immunoSEQ multiplex PCR; TCRdb stores in-frame clones only, minus some. The sample gives over 35,000 clones, approximately 85% of which show up once; roughly 1.2% is in the top ten. The sequencing input was CD4+ T cells from blood buffy coats. These receptors all stem from a human donor in good health.

The V call is TRBV19, the J call TRBJ1-4, with D uncertain. There are 15 residues in the CDR3. The ends were cut back, 5 bases at V and 2 bases at J, with 12 bases in the middle. The germline CDR1 and CDR2 sequences are LNHDA and SQIVND (reference sequence). DNA for the CDR3: TGTGCCAGTAGTGGTGGGCCGTGGACTAATGAAAAACTGTTTTTT. It specifies CASSGGPWTNEKLFF.

This chain joins TRBV4-3 and TRBJ1-1; D not certain. This CDR3 is 14 amino acids long. Germline lookup yields CDR1 LGHNA and CDR2 YSLEER. The V end lost 0 bases, the J end lost 0 bases, and 5 bases lay between the germline ends. The DNA for the CDR3 is TGCGCCAGCAGCCAAGAACAGATGAACACTGAAGCTTTCTTT. It encodes CASSQEQMNTEAFF.

This clone was detected only once. This chain connects TRBV30 to TRBJ2-1; D possibly corresponds to TRBD1 (6 bases). V dropped 2 bases and J dropped 2 bases, with 10 bases sitting between them. Per the germline V gene, CDR1 is GTSNPN and CDR2 is SVGIG (reference sequence). This CDR3 is 14 amino acids long. The CDR3 DNA sequence: TGTGCCTGGAGTAGAGGGGGTCCCTACAATGAGCAGTTCTTC. Protein sequence: CAWSRGGPYNEQFF.

J is TRBJ1-5 and V is TRBV18; 7 nucleotides agree with TRBD1. This CDR3 comprises 17 residues. The germline CDR1 and CDR2 sequences are KGHSH and LQKENI. The V gene end was trimmed by 3 bases and the J gene end by 4 bases; junction bases not matched to a gene: 12. The CDR3 spells CASSPDRLGGGNQPQHF. The DNA of the CDR3 is TGTGCCAGCTCACCGGACAGGTTAGGGGGTGGTAATCAGCCCCAGCATTTT.

This clone was seen only a few times. The CDR3 sequence: CASSIRGIYTEAFF. In nucleotides, the CDR3 is TGTGCCAGTAGTATACGGGGAATCTATACTGAAGCTTTCTTT. The V call is TRBV19, the J call TRBJ1-1, with no clear D. Germline values: CDR1 LNHDA, CDR2 SQIVND (reference sequence). Trimming took off 2 bases at V and 5 bases at J, with 12 bases between the two ends. There are 14 residues in the CDR3.

The J gene is TRBJ2-5, the V gene TRBV5-6; TRBD1 agrees at 11 bases. After removal of 0 bases from V and 5 bases from J, the junction contained 3 bases not matched to a gene. Germline CDR1 and CDR2: SGHDT and YYEEEE. This CDR3 comprises 15 residues. The CDR3 DNA reads as TGTGCCAGCAGCTTGGGGACAGGGGGCTGGGAGACCCAGTACTTC. Translating it yields CASSLGTGGWETQYF.

This sequence joins TRBV5-1 and TRBJ2-7; 12 nucleotides match TRBD2. Trimming cost V 1 base and J 3 bases; bases outside gene matches: 8. CDR3 length: 17 residues. Germline loops: CDR1 SGHRS, CDR2 YFSETQ. The CDR3 spells CASSLSTSGGLRYEQYF. The DNA of the CDR3 is TGCGCCAGCAGCTTGTCCACTAGCGGGGGGCTCCGCTACGAGCAGTACTTC. Drawing the rest from reference TRBV5-1 and TRBJ2-7, the complete variable domain is KAGVTQTPRYLIKTRGQQVTLSCSPISGHRSVSWYQQTPGQGLQFLFEYFSETQRNKGNFPGRFSGRQFSNSRSEMNVSTLELGDSALYLCASSLSTSGGLRYEQYFGPGTRLTVT.

This chain links TRBV27 with TRBJ2-5; TRBD1 aligns across 8 bases. CDR1 is MNHEY and CDR2 is SMNVEV in the germline V gene (reference sequence). Trimming cost V 5 bases and J 5 bases; bases outside gene matches: 10. This CDR3 contains 15 residues. In DNA, the CDR3 is TGTGCCAGCAGTCTCAACAGGGGGATCGGTGAGACCCAGTACTTC. Residues: CASSLNRGIGETQYF.

V usage is TRBV5-8 and J usage is TRBJ2-1; 8 nucleotides match TRBD1. In germline, CDR1 is SGHTS, CDR2 YDEGEE. V shed 7 bases and J 2 bases; nucleotides not matched to a gene: 5. The CDR3 totals 14 residues. The CDR3 reads CASLQGAPYNEQFF. As DNA, the CDR3 is TGTGCCAGCCTTCAGGGGGCCCCCTACAATGAGCAGTTCTTC.

The chain is built from TRBV11-2 and TRBJ2-2; D is possibly TRBD1 (6 bases). Trimming removed 2 bases from V and 6 bases from J, with 10 bases in between. CDR1 is SGHAT, CDR2 FQNNGV, per germline. The CDR3 consists of 14 residues. CDR3 sequence reads: CASSLYTGPGELFF. In nucleotides, the CDR3 is TGTGCCAGCAGCTTATACACAGGGCCCGGGGAGCTGTTTTTT.

This chain links TRBV7-2 with TRBJ1-5; no clear D gene. Trimming stripped 5 bases from V and 4 bases from J, with 12 bases between. Germline V gives CDR1 SGHTA, CDR2 FQGNSA. This CDR3 spans 14 amino acids. The CDR3 bases are TGTGCCAGCAGCCGTTTGGGAGGTAATCAGCCCCAGCATTTT. Protein: CASSRLGGNQPQHF.

The V and J genes are TRBV10-3 and TRBJ1-4; maybe TRBD1 (6 bases). Between the trimmed V and J ends, which lost 0 bases and 8 bases, there was a span of 7 bases. Germline V lookup: CDR1 ENHRY, CDR2 SYGVKD. The CDR3 sequence is 13 residues long. As DNA, the CDR3 is TGTGCCATCAGTGAGTCTGGACAGGAAAAACTGTTTTTT. Translation: CAISESGQEKLFF.

V and J are TRBV7-7 and TRBJ2-2; D remains unclear. V gave up 2 bases and J gave up 4 bases, with 8 bases separating them. From germline, CDR1 is SSHAT and CDR2 FNYEAQ (reference sequence). The CDR3 is 14 amino acids. The CDR3 sequence: CASSLRESTGELFF. CDR3 DNA sequence: TGTGCCAGCAGCTTAAGGGAAAGCACCGGGGAGCTGTTTTTT.

V is TRBV6-5 and J is TRBJ1-3; D is perhaps TRBD1 (5 bases). The CDR3 covers 15 residues. Trimming stripped 6 bases from V and 0 bases from J, with 12 bases between. Germline assignment: CDR1 MNHEY and CDR2 SVGAGI. The CDR3 DNA reads as TGTGCCAGCAGGAGGGACGGACTCTCTGGAAACACCATATATTTT. Its protein product is CASRRDGLSGNTIYF.

The chain uses TRBV9 and TRBJ1-1, with 7 positions matching TRBD1. The CDR3 extends over 14 amino acids. The V and J ends lost 4 bases and 7 bases, in that order; junction bases with no gene match: 10. Germline lookup yields CDR1 SGDLS and CDR2 YYNGEE. CDR3 nucleotide sequence: TGTGCCAGCAGCCCCAGGGCAGGGGGAAATGAAGCTTTCTTT. This encodes CASSPRAGGNEAFF.

The chain links TRBV30 to TRBJ2-6; D gene ambiguous. V lost 7 bases, J lost 1 base, and 14 bases lay in between. The CDR3 sequence is 15 residues long. From germline, CDR1 is GTSNPN and CDR2 SVGIG (reference sequence). CDR3 sequence (DNA): TGTGCCTCAGGAAGGGTTTGGTCTGGGGCCAACGTCCTGACTTTC. Translating it yields CASGRVWSGANVLTF. The full variable domain, in which reference TRBV30 and TRBJ2-6 provide the parts outside the CDR3, is SQTIHQWPATLVQPVGSPLSLECTVEGTSNPNLYWYRQAAGRGLQLLFYSVGIGQISSEVPQNLSASRPQDRQFILSSKKLLLSDSGFYLCASGRVWSGANVLTFGAGSRLTVL.

The chain uses TRBV27 and TRBJ2-7; no clear D gene. The V and J ends lost 6 bases and 5 bases respectively, with 17 bases between them. CDR3 length equals 14 residues. In germline, CDR1 is MNHEY, CDR2 SMNVEV (reference sequence). The CDR3 region is CASSPSPFLHEQYF. CDR3 nucleotide sequence: TGTGCCAGCAGCCCCAGCCCATTTCTGCACGAGCAGTACTTC.

The chain employs TRBV29-1 and TRBJ1-1; D not certain. Germline CDR1 and CDR2: SQVTM and ANQGSEA. This CDR3 has 12 residues. With 6 bases removed from V and 0 bases from J, the gap between germline ends came to 8 bases. CDR3 sequence (DNA): TGCAGCGTCTCCGACCTGAACACTGAAGCTTTCTTT. As protein: CSVSDLNTEAFF. The full variable domain, with the rest looked up from reference TRBV29-1 and TRBJ1-1, is SAVISQKPSRDICQRGTSLTIQCQVDSQVTMMFWYRQQPGQSLTLIATANQGSEATYESGFVIDKFPISRPNLTFSTLTVSNMSPEDSSIYLCSVSDLNTEAFFGQGTRLTVV.

The J gene is TRBJ1-2, the V gene TRBV19, with D perhaps TRBD1 (5 bases). CDR1 and CDR2 from the germline V gene are LNHDA and SQIVND (reference sequence). V dropped 3 bases and J dropped 2 bases, with 25 bases sitting between them. CDR3 length: 19 residues. The CDR3 nucleotides read TGTGCCAGTAGTATCTTCCGCTGGGGCAGCCCCGCATCGAACTATGGCTACACCTTC. It yields the protein CASSIFRWGSPASNYGYTF.